The 16 T cell receptor beta chains listed next were all sequenced from one sample in a study of blood T cells in healthy people across ages. Together with a sample-barcoded 5' primer, a J-beta primer mix was included in a second PCR lasting about 7 to 11 cycles. TCRdb re-called the 5' RACE reads through MiXCR, storing one row per CDR3 protein. Of approximately 690,000 distinct CDR3 sequences in the sample, under 70% were seen once. Material for sequencing was blood. Receptors originate from a man in his fifties or sixties in good health.

Here the CDR3 DNA reads TGTGCCAGCAGGATGGACGTCTATAATTCACCCCTCCACTTT. This gives the protein CASRMDVYNSPLHF. The chain employs TRBV5-5 and TRBJ1-6; D is ambiguous. V dropped 5 bases and J dropped 3 bases, with 9 bases sitting between them. The CDR3 has 14 residues. Looked up from germline, CDR1 is SGHKS and CDR2 is YYEKEE (reference sequence).

Written as DNA, the CDR3 is TGTGCCAGCAGCTTATGGGGGCAGGATTACAATGAGCAGTACTTC. Amino acid sequence: CASSLWGQDYNEQYF. V usage is TRBV7-2 and J usage is TRBJ2-7; tentative D call: TRBD1 (6 bases). V lost 2 bases, J lost 7 bases, and 18 bases lay in between. CDR1 and CDR2 from the germline V gene are SGHTA and FQGNSA. The CDR3 extends over 15 amino acids.

This clonotype was counted a few times. The chain recombines TRBV5-1 with TRBJ1-6, with D tentatively TRBD1 (5 bases). CDR1 and CDR2 from the germline V gene are SGHRS and YFSETQ. Trimming removed 0 bases from V and 8 bases from J, with 9 bases in between. This CDR3 has 14 amino acids. CDR3 DNA: TGCGCCAGCAGCTTGGAAGGGGTTTATTCACCCCTCCACTTT. This gives the protein CASSLEGVYSPLHF.

This clonotype was recorded a few times. This chain links TRBV3-1 with TRBJ1-2; D possibly corresponds to TRBD1 (5 bases). Per germline, CDR1 LGHDT and CDR2 YNNKEL (reference sequence). Trimming took off 5 bases at V and 5 bases at J, with 15 bases between the two ends. This CDR3 contains 14 residues. The CDR3 loop reads CASSYAGGWYGYTF. The CDR3 DNA is TGTGCCAGCAGCTACGCCGGGGGGTGGTATGGCTACACCTTC.

The chain carries TRBV9 and TRBJ2-5; perhaps TRBD1 as D (6 bases). V was pared by 4 bases and J by 5 bases, with 18 bases between. From germline, CDR1 is SGDLS and CDR2 YYNGEE. The CDR3 spans 15 residues. CDR3 sequence: CASSRRGHPGETQYF. The CDR3 nucleotides read TGTGCCAGCAGCAGACGGGGACACCCCGGGGAGACCCAGTACTTC.

For this clonotype: One base away lies a much larger clone, so this may be a sequencing read error. V and J are TRBV5-1 and TRBJ2-5, with 7 bases that match TRBD1. There are 17 residues in the CDR3. Germline CDR1 and CDR2: SGHRS and YFSETQ. Trimming cost V 4 bases and J 11 bases; bases outside gene matches: 23. The CDR3 sequence: CASSPNRGGSTYNEQYF. The CDR3 nucleotides are TGCGCCAGCAGCCCTAACAGGGGCGGAAGCACCTACAATGAGCAGTACTTC.

This chain links TRBV5-1 with TRBJ2-1, with D perhaps matching TRBD2 (6 bases). The germline CDR1 and CDR2 sequences are SGHRS and YFSETQ. Trimming cost V 4 bases and J 2 bases, with 16 bases left between them. There are 16 residues in the CDR3. The CDR3 coding sequence is TGCGCCAGCAGCCCGGAGGGACTTTATGCCTACAATGAGCAGTTCTTC. It translates to CASSPEGLYAYNEQFF. The full variable domain, rest sourced from reference TRBV5-1 and TRBJ2-1, is KAGVTQTPRYLIKTRGQQVTLSCSPISGHRSVSWYQQTPGQGLQFLFEYFSETQRNKGNFPGRFSGRQFSNSRSEMNVSTLELGDSALYLCASSPEGLYAYNEQFFGPGTRLTVL.

This clonotype was counted a few times. The genes are TRBV20-1 and TRBJ2-5, with TRBD1 matching 9 bases. CDR3 length: 14 amino acids. Germline loops: CDR1 DFQATT, CDR2 SNEGSKA (reference sequence). Trimming removed 6 bases from V and 4 bases from J; junction bases left unmatched: 9. For the CDR3, the DNA is TGCAGTGCCCCTGGGACAGGGCGTAGAGAGACCCAGTACTTC. This codes for CSAPGTGRRETQYF.

This clonotype was observed at least ten times. This chain joins TRBV20-1 and TRBJ1-5; D possibly corresponds to TRBD1 (5 bases). CDR3 size: 13 residues. Trimming left V 6 bases short and J 5 bases short, with 14 bases between. Germline V gives CDR1 DFQATT, CDR2 SNEGSKA (reference sequence). The CDR3 DNA reads TGCAGTGCCCCGGGGCAAGGGGATCAGCCCCAGCATTTT. It specifies CSAPGQGDQPQHF.

The V call is TRBV2, the J call TRBJ1-2, with a tentative D call TRBD1 (5 bases). Trimming stripped 7 bases from V and 4 bases from J, with 10 bases between. Germline V gene lookup returns CDR1 SNHLY and CDR2 FYNNEI. The CDR3 runs 12 residues. Here the CDR3 reads CASTPDSYGYTF. For the CDR3, the DNA is TGTGCCAGCACACCAGACAGCTATGGCTACACCTTC.

The chain carries TRBV9 and TRBJ1-1, with 7 positions matching TRBD1. CDR1 and CDR2 (germline): SGDLS, YYNGEE. The length of the CDR3 is 15 residues. The V segment lost 0 bases and the J segment 11 bases; nucleotides outside the gene matches: 13. DNA for the CDR3: TGTGCCAGCAGCGTAGTTCCCTCGGGACAGACATGGGCTTTCTTT. As protein: CASSVVPSGQTWAFF.

This chain links TRBV28 with TRBJ2-1, with D possibly TRBD1 on 5 matching bases. The end of the DNA is better explained by TRBJ2-7, so the J call may be wrong. The CDR3 sequence is 13 residues long. Germline V gives CDR1 MDHEN, CDR2 SYDVKM. The CDR3 nucleotides read TGTGCCAGCAGGATGACAGACGTAGTCGAGCAGTACTTC. This translates into CASRMTDVVEQYF.

This clonotype was recorded a few times. V and J are TRBV4-2 and TRBJ2-7; D gene uncertain. The J call may not be correct, given that the DNA end is closer to TRBJ2-5. The germline V gene has CDR1 LGHNA and CDR2 YNFKEQ. The CDR3 runs 14 residues. DNA of the CDR3: TGTGCCAGCAGTGCTGGTGTGGCGGAGGAGACCCAGTACTTC. It is translated as CASSAGVAEETQYF.

J is TRBJ2-3 and V is TRBV5-1; 8 nucleotides match TRBD1. Unmatched junction bases numbered 7, after V lost 4 bases and J lost 3 bases. The CDR3 is 15 amino acids. Germline-derived CDR1 and CDR2 are SGHRS and YFSETQ. CDR3 nucleotide sequence: TGCGCCAGCAGCAAACAGGGGGATCGTACAGATACGCAGTATTTT. As protein: CASSKQGDRTDTQYF.

This CDR3 is CASSVDVANTGELFF. DNA of the CDR3: TGTGCCAGCAGTGTCGACGTAGCGAACACCGGGGAGCTGTTTTTT. The rearrangement uses TRBV2 and TRBJ2-2; no reliable D call. Deletions cut 4 bases from V and 0 bases from J, with 9 bases between. Germline V gives CDR1 SNHLY, CDR2 FYNNEI. This CDR3 spans 15 amino acids.

The J gene is TRBJ2-2, the V gene TRBV5-1; 7 bases match TRBD1. V lost 4 bases and J lost 6; bases outside the gene matches: 6. Germline V gives CDR1 SGHRS, CDR2 YFSETQ. This CDR3 contains 14 residues. Here the CDR3 DNA reads TGCGCCAGCAGCGGCGACAGGGTCGCCGGGGAGCTGTTTTTT. Translating it yields CASSGDRVAGELFF.